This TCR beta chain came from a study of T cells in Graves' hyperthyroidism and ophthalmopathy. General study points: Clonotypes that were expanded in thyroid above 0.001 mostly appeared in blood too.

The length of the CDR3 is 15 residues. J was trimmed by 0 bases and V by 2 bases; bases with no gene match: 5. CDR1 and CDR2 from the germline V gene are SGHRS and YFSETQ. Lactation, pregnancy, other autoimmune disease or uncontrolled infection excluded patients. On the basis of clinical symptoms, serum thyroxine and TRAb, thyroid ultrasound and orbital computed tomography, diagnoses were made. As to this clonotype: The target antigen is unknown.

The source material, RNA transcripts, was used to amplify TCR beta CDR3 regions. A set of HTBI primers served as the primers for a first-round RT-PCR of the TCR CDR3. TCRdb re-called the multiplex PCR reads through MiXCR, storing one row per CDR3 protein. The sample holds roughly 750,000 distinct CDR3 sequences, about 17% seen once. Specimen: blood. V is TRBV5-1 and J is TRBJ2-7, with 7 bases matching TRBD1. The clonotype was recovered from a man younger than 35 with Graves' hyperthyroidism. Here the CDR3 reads CASSFGTAISYEQYF. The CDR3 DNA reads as TGCGCCAGCAGCTTTGGGACAGCGATCTCCTACGAGCAGTACTTC.